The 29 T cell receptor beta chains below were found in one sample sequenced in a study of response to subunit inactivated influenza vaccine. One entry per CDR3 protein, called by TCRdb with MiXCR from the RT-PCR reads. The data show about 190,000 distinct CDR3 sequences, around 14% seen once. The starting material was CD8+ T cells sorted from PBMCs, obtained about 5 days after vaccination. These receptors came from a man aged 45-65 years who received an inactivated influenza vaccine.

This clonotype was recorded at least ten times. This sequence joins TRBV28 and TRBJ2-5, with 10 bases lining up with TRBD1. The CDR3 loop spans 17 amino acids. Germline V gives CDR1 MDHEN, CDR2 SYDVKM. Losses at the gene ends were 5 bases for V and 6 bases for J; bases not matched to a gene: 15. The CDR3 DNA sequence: TGTGCCAGCAGTCTCGAATTATGGGACAGGGGCGACAAGACCCAGTACTTC. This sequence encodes CASSLELWDRGDKTQYF.

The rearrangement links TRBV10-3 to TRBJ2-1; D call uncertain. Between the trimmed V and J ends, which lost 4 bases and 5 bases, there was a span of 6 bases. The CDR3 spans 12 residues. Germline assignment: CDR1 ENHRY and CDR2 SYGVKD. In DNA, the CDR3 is TGTGCCATCAGTGTATCAGACAATGAGCAGTTCTTC. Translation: CAISVSDNEQFF.

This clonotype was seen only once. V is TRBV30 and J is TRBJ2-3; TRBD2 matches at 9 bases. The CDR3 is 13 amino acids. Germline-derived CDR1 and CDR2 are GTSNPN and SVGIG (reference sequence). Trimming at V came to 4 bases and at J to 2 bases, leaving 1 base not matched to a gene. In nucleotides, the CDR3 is TGTGCCTGGACTAGCGGGAACACAGATACGCAGTATTTT. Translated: CAWTSGNTDTQYF.

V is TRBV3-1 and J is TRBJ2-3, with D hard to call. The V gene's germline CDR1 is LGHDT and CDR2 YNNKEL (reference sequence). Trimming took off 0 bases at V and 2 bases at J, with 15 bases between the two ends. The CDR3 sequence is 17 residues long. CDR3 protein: CASSQDHPGAFTDTQYF. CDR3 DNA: TGTGCCAGCAGCCAAGATCATCCTGGCGCCTTCACAGATACGCAGTATTTT.

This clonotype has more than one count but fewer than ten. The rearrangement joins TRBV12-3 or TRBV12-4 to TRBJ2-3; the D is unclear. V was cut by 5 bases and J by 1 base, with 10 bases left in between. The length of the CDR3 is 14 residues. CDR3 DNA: TGTGCCAGCAGTCCAATGGACCGCACAGATACGCAGTATTTT. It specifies CASSPMDRTDTQYF.

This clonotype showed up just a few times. DNA of the CDR3: TGTGCCAGCAGTTTTCTTACAGCCAAAAACATTCAGTACTTC. Residues: CASSFLTAKNIQYF. The gene calls are TRBV28 and TRBJ2-4; no firm D call. Germline V lookup: CDR1 MDHEN, CDR2 SYDVKM. The CDR3 runs to 14 residues. Trimming took off 3 bases at V and 0 bases at J, with 6 bases between the two ends.

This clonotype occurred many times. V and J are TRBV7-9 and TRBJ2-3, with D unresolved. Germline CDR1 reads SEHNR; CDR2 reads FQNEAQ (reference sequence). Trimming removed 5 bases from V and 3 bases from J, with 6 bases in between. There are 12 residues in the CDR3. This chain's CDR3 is CASSHVTDTQYF. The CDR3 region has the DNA TGTGCCAGCAGCCACGTGACAGATACGCAGTATTTT.

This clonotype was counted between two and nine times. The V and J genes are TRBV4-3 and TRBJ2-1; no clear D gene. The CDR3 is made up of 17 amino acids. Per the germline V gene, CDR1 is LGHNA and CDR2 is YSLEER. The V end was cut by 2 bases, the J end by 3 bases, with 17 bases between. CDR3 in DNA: TGCGCCAGCAGCCAACACGTCGCCATAAATGGCTACAATGAGCAGTTCTTC. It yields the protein CASSQHVAINGYNEQFF.

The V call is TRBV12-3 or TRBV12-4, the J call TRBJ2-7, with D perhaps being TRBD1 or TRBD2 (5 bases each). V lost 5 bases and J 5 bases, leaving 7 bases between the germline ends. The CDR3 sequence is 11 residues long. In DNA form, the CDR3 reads TGTGCCAGCAGTGAGGGGAACGAGCAGTACTTC. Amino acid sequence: CASSEGNEQYF.

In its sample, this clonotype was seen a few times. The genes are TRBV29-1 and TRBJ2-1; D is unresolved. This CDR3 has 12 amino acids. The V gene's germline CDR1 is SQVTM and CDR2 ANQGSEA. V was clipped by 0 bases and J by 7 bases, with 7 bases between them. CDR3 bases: TGCAGCGTTGAAGATAATGGGAATGAGCAGTTCTTC. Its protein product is CSVEDNGNEQFF.

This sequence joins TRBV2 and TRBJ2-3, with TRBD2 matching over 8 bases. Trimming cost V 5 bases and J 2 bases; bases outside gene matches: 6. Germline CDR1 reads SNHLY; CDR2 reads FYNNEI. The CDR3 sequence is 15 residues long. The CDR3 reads CASSNGRDITDTQYF. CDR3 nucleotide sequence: TGTGCCAGCAGTAACGGGAGGGACATCACAGATACGCAGTATTTT. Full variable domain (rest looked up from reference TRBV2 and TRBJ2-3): EPEVTQTPSHQVTQMGQEVILRCVPISNHLYFYWYRQILGQKVEFLVSFYNNEISEKSEIFDDQFSVERPDGSNFTLKIRSTKLEDSAMYFCASSNGRDITDTQYFGPGTRLTVL.

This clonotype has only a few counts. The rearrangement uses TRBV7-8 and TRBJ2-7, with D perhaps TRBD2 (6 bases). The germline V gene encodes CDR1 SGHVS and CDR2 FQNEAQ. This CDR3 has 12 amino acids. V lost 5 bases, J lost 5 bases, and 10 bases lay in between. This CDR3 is CASSQPSDEQYF. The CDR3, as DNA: TGTGCCAGCAGCCAACCTAGCGACGAGCAGTACTTC.

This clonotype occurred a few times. CDR3 DNA: TGTGCCAGCAGCAAGGGACAGGGGCCCTACGAGCAGTACTTC. Translated, it gives CASSKGQGPYEQYF. The genes are TRBV6-2 or TRBV6-3 and TRBJ2-7; the match to TRBD1 covers 10 bases. This CDR3 comprises 14 residues. CDR1 and CDR2 (germline): MNHEY, SVGEGT. The junction had 4 bases not matched to a gene; V was cut back by 6 bases and J by 2 bases.

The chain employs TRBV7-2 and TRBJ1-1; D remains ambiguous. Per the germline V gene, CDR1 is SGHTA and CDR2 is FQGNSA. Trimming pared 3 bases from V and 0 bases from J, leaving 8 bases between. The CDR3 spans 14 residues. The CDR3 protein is CASSFTSMNTEAFF. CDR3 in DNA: TGTGCCAGCAGCTTTACTAGTATGAACACTGAAGCTTTCTTT. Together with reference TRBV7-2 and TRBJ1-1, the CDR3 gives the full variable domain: GAGVSQSPSNKVTEKGKDVELRCDPISGHTALYWYRQSLGQGLEFLIYFQGNSAPDKSGLPSDRFSAERTGGSVSTLTIQRTQQEDSAVYLCASSFTSMNTEAFFGQGTRLTVV.

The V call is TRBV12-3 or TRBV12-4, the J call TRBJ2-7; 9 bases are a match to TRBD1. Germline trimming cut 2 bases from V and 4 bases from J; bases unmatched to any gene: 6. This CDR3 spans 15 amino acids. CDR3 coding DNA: TGTGCCAGCAGTTTACGTAAGGACAGGGGTTACGAGCAGTACTTC. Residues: CASSLRKDRGYEQYF.

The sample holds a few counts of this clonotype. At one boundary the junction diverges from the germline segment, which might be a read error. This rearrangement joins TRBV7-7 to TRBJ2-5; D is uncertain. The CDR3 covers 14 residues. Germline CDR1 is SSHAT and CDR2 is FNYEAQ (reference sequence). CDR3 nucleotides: TGTGCTAGCAGCTTAGAGGTGAACCAAGAGACCCAGTACTTC. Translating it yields CASSLEVNQETQYF.

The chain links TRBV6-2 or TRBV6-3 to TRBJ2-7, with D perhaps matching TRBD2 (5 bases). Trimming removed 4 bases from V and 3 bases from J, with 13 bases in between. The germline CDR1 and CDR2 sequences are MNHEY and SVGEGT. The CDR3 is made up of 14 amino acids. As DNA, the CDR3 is TGTGCCAGCAGTTCCACTAGGATGTACTACGAGCAGTACTTC. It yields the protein CASSSTRMYYEQYF.

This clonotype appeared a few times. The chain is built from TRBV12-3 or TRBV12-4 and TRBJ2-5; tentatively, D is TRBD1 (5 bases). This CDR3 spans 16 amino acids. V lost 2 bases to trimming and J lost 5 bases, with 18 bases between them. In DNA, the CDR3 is TGTGCCAGCAGTTTATACGCAGGGTTTGTTCGGGAGACCCAGTACTTC. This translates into CASSLYAGFVRETQYF.

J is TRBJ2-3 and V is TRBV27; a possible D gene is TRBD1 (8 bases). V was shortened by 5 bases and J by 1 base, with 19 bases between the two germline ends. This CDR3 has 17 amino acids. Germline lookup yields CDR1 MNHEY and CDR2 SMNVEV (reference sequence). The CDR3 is CASSPLPGGQGTDTQYF. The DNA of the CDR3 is TGTGCCAGCAGTCCATTACCGGGGGGACAGGGCACAGATACGCAGTATTTT.

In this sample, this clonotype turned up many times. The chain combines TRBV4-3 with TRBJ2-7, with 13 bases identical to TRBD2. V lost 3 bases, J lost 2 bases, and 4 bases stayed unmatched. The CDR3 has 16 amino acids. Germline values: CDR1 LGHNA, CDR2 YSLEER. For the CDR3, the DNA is TGCGCCAGCAGCCACGGGACTAGCGGGAACGCCTACGAGCAGTACTTC. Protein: CASSHGTSGNAYEQYF.

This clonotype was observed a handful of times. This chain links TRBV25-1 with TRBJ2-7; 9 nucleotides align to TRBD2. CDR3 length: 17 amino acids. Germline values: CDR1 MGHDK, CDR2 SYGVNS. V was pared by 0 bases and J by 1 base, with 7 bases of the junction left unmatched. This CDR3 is CASSEYAPAGGSYEQYF. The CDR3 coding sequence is TGTGCCAGCAGTGAATATGCCCCAGCGGGGGGATCCTACGAGCAGTACTTC.

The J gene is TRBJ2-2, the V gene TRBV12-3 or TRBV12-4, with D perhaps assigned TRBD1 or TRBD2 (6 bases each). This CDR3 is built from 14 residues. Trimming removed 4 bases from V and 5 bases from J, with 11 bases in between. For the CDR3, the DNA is TGTGCCAGCAGTTCCCGGGGGCGAACCGGGGAGCTGTTTTTT. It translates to CASSSRGRTGELFF.

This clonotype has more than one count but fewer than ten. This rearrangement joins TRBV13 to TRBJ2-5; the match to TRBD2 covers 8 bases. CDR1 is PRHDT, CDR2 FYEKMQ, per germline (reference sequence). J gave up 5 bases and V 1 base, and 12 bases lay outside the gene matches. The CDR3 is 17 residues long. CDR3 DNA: TGTGCCAGCAGCTTAGTTTCGACGGGAGGGCCCCTGGAGACCCAGTACTTC. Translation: CASSLVSTGGPLETQYF. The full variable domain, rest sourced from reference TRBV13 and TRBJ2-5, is AAGVIQSPRHLIKEKRETATLKCYPIPRHDTVYWYQQGPGQDPQFLISFYEKMQSDKGSIPDRFSAQQFSDYHSELNMSSLELGDSALYFCASSLVSTGGPLETQYFGPGTRLLVL.

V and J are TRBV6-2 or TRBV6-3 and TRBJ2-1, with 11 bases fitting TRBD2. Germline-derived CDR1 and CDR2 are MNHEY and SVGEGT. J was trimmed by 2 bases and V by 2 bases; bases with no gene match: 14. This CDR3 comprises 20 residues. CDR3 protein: CASSYPQGTSGKQTYNEQFF. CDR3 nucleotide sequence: TGTGCCAGCAGTTACCCCCAGGGGACTAGCGGCAAGCAGACCTACAATGAGCAGTTCTTC.

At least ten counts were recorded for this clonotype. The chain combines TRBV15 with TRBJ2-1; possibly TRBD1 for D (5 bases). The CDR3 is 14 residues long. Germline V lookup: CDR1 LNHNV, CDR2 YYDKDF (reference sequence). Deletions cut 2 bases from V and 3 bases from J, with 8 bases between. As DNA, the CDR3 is TGTGCCACCAGCAGATCCGACAGCTACAATGAGCAGTTCTTC. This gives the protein CATSRSDSYNEQFF.

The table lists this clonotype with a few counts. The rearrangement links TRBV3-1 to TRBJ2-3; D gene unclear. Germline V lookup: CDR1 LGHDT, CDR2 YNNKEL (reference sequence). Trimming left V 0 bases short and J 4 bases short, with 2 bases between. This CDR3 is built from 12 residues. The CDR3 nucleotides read TGTGCCAGCAGCCAAGAATCAGATACGCAGTATTTT. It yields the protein CASSQESDTQYF.

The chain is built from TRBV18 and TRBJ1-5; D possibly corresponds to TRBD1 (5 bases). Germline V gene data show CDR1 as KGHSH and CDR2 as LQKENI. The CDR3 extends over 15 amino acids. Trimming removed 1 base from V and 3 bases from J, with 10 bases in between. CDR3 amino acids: CASSPLFRVNQPQHF. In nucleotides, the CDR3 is TGTGCCAGCTCACCACTCTTCAGGGTCAATCAGCCCCAGCATTTT.

CDR3 bases: TGTGCCAGCAGTGAATTCCTACTGGGTGGGGGGCCCACAGATACGCAGTATTTT. Protein product: CASSEFLLGGGPTDTQYF. V gene TRBV25-1 combines with J gene TRBJ2-3, with D perhaps being TRBD1 or TRBD2 (6 bases each). Trimming took off 1 base at V and 2 bases at J, with 19 bases between the two ends. Germline V gene sequence: CDR1 MGHDK, CDR2 SYGVNS. The CDR3 spans 18 residues.

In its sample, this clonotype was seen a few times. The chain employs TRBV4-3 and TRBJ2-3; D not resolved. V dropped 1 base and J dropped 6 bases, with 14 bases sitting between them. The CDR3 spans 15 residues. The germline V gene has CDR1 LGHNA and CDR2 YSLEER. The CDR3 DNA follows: TGCGCCAGCAGCCAAGTCGACTCTCCTTCGGATACGCAGTATTTT. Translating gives CASSQVDSPSDTQYF.